A single sample is the source of the 23 T cell receptor beta chains below, sequenced in a study of beta chain features in type 1 diabetes. TCRB transcripts that were expressed got sequenced, as all of the isolated RNA had been reverse transcribed. Here immunoSEQ multiplex PCR was the method, and the copy in TCRdb shows in-frame clones only, minus some. The sample lists under 900,000 clones, about a sixth occurring once. Source material: naive CD4+ T cells from blood. Every receptor here comes from a woman between 18 and 30 years old in good health.

This clone was seen a few times. This sequence joins TRBV29-1 and TRBJ2-5, with TRBD2 matching over 10 bases. The CDR3 consists of 19 residues. Unmatched junction bases numbered 14, after V lost 0 bases and J lost 1 base. Germline assignment: CDR1 SQVTM and CDR2 ANQGSEA. As DNA, the CDR3 is TGCAGCGTTGAAGATCCTACGGCTAGCGGGAGAAACCGCCAAGAGACCCAGTACTTC. Protein sequence: CSVEDPTASGRNRQETQYF.

The chain joins TRBV28 to TRBJ2-7; 9 bases fit TRBD2. Germline V gene data show CDR1 as MDHEN and CDR2 as SYDVKM. Trimming cost V 4 bases and J 3 bases; bases outside gene matches: 13. This CDR3 spans 17 amino acids. The chain's CDR3 is CASSSASGDRRDYEQYF. The CDR3 DNA sequence: TGTGCCAGCAGTTCGGCTAGCGGGGACCGACGGGACTACGAGCAGTACTTC.

The sample holds a few counts of this clone. This sequence joins TRBV7-3 and TRBJ2-1; 14 bases align to TRBD2. V lost 3 bases to trimming and J lost 9 bases; unmatched junction nucleotides: 7. Germline assignment: CDR1 SGHTA and CDR2 FQGTGA. The CDR3 runs to 16 residues. CDR3 residues: CASSFAGTSGSPEQFF. The CDR3 DNA reads TGTGCCAGCAGCTTCGCCGGGACTAGCGGGAGTCCTGAGCAGTTCTTC.

This chain joins TRBV7-2 and TRBJ1-2; D is unclear. Germline lookup yields CDR1 SGHTA and CDR2 FQGNSA. The V gene lost 2 bases and the J gene lost 5 bases, with 6 bases spanning the gap. The CDR3 runs 12 residues. The CDR3 DNA sequence: TGTGCCAGCAGCTTAACCACGTATGGCTACACCTTC. Translating gives CASSLTTYGYTF.

Notes on this clone: Distinct nucleotide sequences in the sample also encode this CDR3. V gene TRBV7-9 combines with J gene TRBJ2-1, with 11 bases aligning to TRBD2. The CDR3 covers 15 residues. Germline loops: CDR1 SEHNR, CDR2 FQNEAQ (reference sequence). The V segment lost 5 bases and the J segment 7 bases; nucleotides outside the gene matches: 7. CDR3 region: CASSLGLAGGNEQFF. In DNA form, the CDR3 reads TGTGCCAGCAGCCTCGGACTAGCGGGTGGGAATGAGCAGTTCTTC.

This clone appeared a few times. The rearrangement uses TRBV19 and TRBJ2-2, with TRBD2 identical over 9 bases. Germline V gene lookup returns CDR1 LNHDA and CDR2 SQIVND (reference sequence). V dropped 7 bases and J dropped 5; count of bases not matched to a gene: 5. CDR3 length equals 14 residues. CDR3 sequence reads: CASMWTSATGELFF. CDR3 bases: TGTGCCAGTATGTGGACTAGCGCGACCGGGGAGCTGTTTTTT.

This clone has a handful of counts. The rearrangement uses TRBV27 and TRBJ1-5, with 8 nucleotides matching TRBD1. The CDR3 runs 15 residues. With 7 bases clipped from V and 2 bases from J, the junction kept 7 bases outside the gene matches. Germline V CDR1 and CDR2: MNHEY, SMNVEV (reference sequence). The CDR3 protein is CASKDRGRRNQPQHF. CDR3 DNA sequence: TGTGCCAGCAAAGACAGGGGCCGACGCAATCAGCCCCAGCATTTT.

This clone was counted only a few times. The gene calls are TRBV7-9 and TRBJ2-7; D not resolved. V shed 0 bases and J shed 1 base, with 7 bases lying between them. Per germline, CDR1 SEHNR and CDR2 FQNEAQ (reference sequence). The CDR3 sequence is 14 residues long. The CDR3 bases are TGTGCCAGCAGCTTAGCAGGGTATTCCTACGAGCAGTACTTC. This sequence encodes CASSLAGYSYEQYF.

This clone was observed a handful of times. V usage is TRBV28 and J usage is TRBJ2-2; 7 bases agree with TRBD1. CDR3 length equals 16 residues. V dropped 7 bases and J dropped 2; count of bases not matched to a gene: 10. The germline V gene encodes CDR1 MDHEN and CDR2 SYDVKM. Here the CDR3 DNA reads TGTGCCAGCATTGTAGGGGGCGAACGAAACACCGGGGAGCTGTTTTTT. This gives the protein CASIVGGERNTGELFF.

V gene TRBV6-6 combines with J gene TRBJ2-7; D not certain. Germline V gene data show CDR1 as MNHNY and CDR2 as SVGAGI (reference sequence). The CDR3 has 14 amino acids. V lost 6 bases and J 1 base, leaving 13 bases between the germline ends. The CDR3 sequence: CASSYKLRSYEQYF. The CDR3 region has the DNA TGTGCCAGCAGCTACAAGCTCAGGTCCTACGAGCAGTACTTC.

The CDR3 loop is CASRPGAGDNYEQYF. In DNA form, the CDR3 reads TGTGCCAGCAGACCCGGAGCGGGAGACAACTACGAGCAGTACTTC. The rearrangement joins TRBV28 to TRBJ2-7, with 8 bases identical to TRBD2. CDR1 is MDHEN and CDR2 is SYDVKM in the germline V gene. This CDR3 has 15 amino acids. V lost 6 bases to trimming and J lost 3 bases; unmatched junction nucleotides: 10.

The rearrangement links TRBV27 to TRBJ2-7, with D tentatively TRBD1 (5 bases). CDR1 MNHEY and CDR2 SMNVEV come from the germline V gene (reference sequence). The CDR3 is 13 amino acids. V was shortened by 2 bases and J by 5 bases, with 10 bases between the two germline ends. The CDR3 loop reads CASSLKGFDEQYF. DNA for the CDR3: TGTGCCAGCAGTTTAAAGGGGTTCGACGAGCAGTACTTC.

V usage is TRBV5-1 and J usage is TRBJ2-1; 10 nucleotides line up with TRBD2. The CDR3 is made up of 15 amino acids. The V segment lost 6 bases and the J segment 4 bases; nucleotides outside the gene matches: 7. CDR1 and CDR2 from the germline V gene are SGHRS and YFSETQ. Here the CDR3 DNA reads TGCGCCAGCACCCAAGCGGGAGGGCCTTACAATGAGCAGTTCTTC. Its protein product is CASTQAGGPYNEQFF.

In its sample, this clone was seen a few times. V is TRBV4-3 and J is TRBJ1-5; D ambiguous. Trimming stripped 0 bases from V and 1 base from J, with 7 bases between. Germline CDR1 reads LGHNA; CDR2 reads YSLEER. The CDR3 is 15 residues long. DNA of the CDR3: TGCGCCAGCAGCCAAGATGGGGTGAGCAATCAGCCCCAGCATTTT. Encoded protein: CASSQDGVSNQPQHF.

This clone was counted a few times. V usage is TRBV11-1 and J usage is TRBJ2-1; D unresolved. V shed 4 bases and J shed 9 bases, with 16 bases lying between them. Germline V CDR1 and CDR2: SGHAT, FQDESV (reference sequence). This CDR3 region has 14 residues. The CDR3 region is CASSSVFGSAEQFF. The DNA of the CDR3 is TGTGCCAGCAGCTCAGTCTTTGGGTCCGCTGAGCAGTTCTTC.

This clone was seen only a few times. The chain has TRBV11-2 and TRBJ2-7, with D possibly TRBD2 on 5 matching bases. The CDR3 spans 13 residues. Germline lookup yields CDR1 SGHAT and CDR2 FQNNGV. The V end was cut by 5 bases, the J end by 2 bases, with 10 bases between. Here the CDR3 reads CASSHVGAYEQYF. CDR3 bases: TGTGCCAGCAGCCACGTCGGGGCCTACGAGCAGTACTTC.

The chain has TRBV18 and TRBJ2-3, with no clear D. Deletions cut 0 bases from V and 6 bases from J, with 10 bases between. This CDR3 contains 14 residues. Germline CDR1 KGHSH, CDR2 LQKENI. CDR3 in amino acids: CASSPPPFSDTQYF. CDR3 nucleotide sequence: TGTGCCAGCTCACCACCGCCTTTCAGTGATACGCAGTATTTT.

V is TRBV7-8 and J is TRBJ1-5; D might be TRBD1 (6 bases). The CDR3 spans 13 residues. Trimming took 2 bases from V and 5 from J, leaving 7 bases between them. Germline V lookup: CDR1 SGHVS, CDR2 FQNEAQ. The CDR3 spells CASSLRGDQPQHF. In nucleotides, the CDR3 is TGTGCCAGCAGCTTAAGGGGGGATCAGCCCCAGCATTTT.

This chain links TRBV2 with TRBJ2-7; D not resolved. V was shortened by 2 bases and J by 6 bases, with 11 bases between the two germline ends. The CDR3 length is 13 residues. Germline values: CDR1 SNHLY, CDR2 FYNNEI. The CDR3 nucleotides read TGTGCCAGCAGTGAATGGCGTGGGTCCGAGCAGTACTTC. Its translation: CASSEWRGSEQYF.

This chain connects TRBV5-4 to TRBJ2-3, with 8 bases identical to TRBD2. Looked up from germline, CDR1 is SGHNT and CDR2 is YYREEE (reference sequence). This CDR3 comprises 15 residues. V dropped 2 bases and J dropped 3; count of bases not matched to a gene: 5. The CDR3 DNA reads as TGTGCCAGCAGCTTCGCGGGGGGCGGTACAGATACGCAGTATTTT. It yields the protein CASSFAGGGTDTQYF.

The V gene is TRBV4-3, the J gene TRBJ1-1; no clear D gene. Trimming left V 0 bases short and J 5 bases short, with 13 bases between. Per germline, CDR1 LGHNA and CDR2 YSLEER. CDR3 size: 15 residues. The CDR3 DNA is TGCGCCAGCAGCCAAGATTTTGGAGTTGGGACTGAAGCTTTCTTT. Protein sequence: CASSQDFGVGTEAFF.

This clone occurred a few times. The chain employs TRBV4-2 and TRBJ1-4; no clear D gene. The germline V gene encodes CDR1 LGHNA and CDR2 YNFKEQ. V was pared by 2 bases and J by 11 bases, with 9 bases between. CDR3 length: 12 residues. CDR3 bases: TGTGCCAGCAGCCAATGGGGATGGAAACTGTTTTTT. Protein: CASSQWGWKLFF.

This clone was detected only a few times. The V gene is TRBV27, the J gene TRBJ2-5; 7 bases match TRBD2. The CDR3 length is 16 residues. Trimming removed 5 bases from V and 1 base from J; junction bases left unmatched: 10. CDR1 is MNHEY, CDR2 SMNVEV, per germline (reference sequence). CDR3 amino acids: CASSPRTSFAQETQYF. For the CDR3, the DNA is TGTGCCAGCAGTCCAAGGACTAGTTTTGCCCAAGAGACCCAGTACTTC.